These 27 T cell receptor beta chains share one sample of origin, sequenced in a study of T cells after yellow fever vaccination. One entry per CDR3 protein results from TCRdb running MiXCR on the 5' RACE reads. Of around 250,000 distinct CDR3 sequences listed, less than 9% are singletons. The sample here was CD4+ T cells sorted from PBMCs, taken 15 days after the yellow fever booster vaccination. All receptors derive from a man aged 25-45 years who received the YFV17D yellow fever vaccine.

This clonotype was seen ten or more times. This sequence joins TRBV6-4 and TRBJ1-1, with D tentatively TRBD1 (5 bases). This CDR3 contains 12 residues. The V end was cut by 5 bases, the J end by 5 bases, with 9 bases between. Germline assignment: CDR1 MRHNA and CDR2 SNTAGT. The DNA of the CDR3 is TGTGCCAGCAGTATTTCAGGGACTGAAGCTTTCTTT. Residues: CASSISGTEAFF.

This clonotype has a handful of counts. J is TRBJ1-2 and V is TRBV10-3; a possible D gene is TRBD1 (6 bases). The CDR3 runs 16 residues. Germline V gene sequence: CDR1 ENHRY, CDR2 SYGVKD. The V end was cut by 0 bases, the J end by 2 bases, with 13 bases between. CDR3 DNA sequence: TGTGCCATCAGTGAGTCGAAAGTCGGGACAAACTATGGCTACACCTTC. Amino acids: CAISESKVGTNYGYTF.

The chain is built from TRBV7-2 and TRBJ1-5; 9 bases fit TRBD1. The J segment lost 11 bases and the V segment lost 5 bases, leaving 4 bases of the junction unmatched. The CDR3 extends over 12 amino acids. The germline CDR1 and CDR2 sequences are SGHTA and FQGNSA. CDR3: CASSGRQGAQHF. The CDR3 DNA reads TGTGCCAGCAGCGGACGACAGGGGGCCCAGCATTTT.

The rearrangement joins TRBV18 to TRBJ2-7; D is ambiguous. The CDR3 length is 16 residues. V lost 0 bases, J lost 4 bases, and 16 bases lay in between. Germline V gene lookup returns CDR1 KGHSH and CDR2 LQKENI. The chain's CDR3 is CASSPPKRDGAYEQYF. CDR3 DNA sequence: TGTGCCAGCTCACCACCGAAAAGGGATGGAGCTTACGAGCAGTACTTC.

The rearrangement links TRBV28 to TRBJ2-5, with 8 bases fitting TRBD2. V lost 6 bases to trimming and J lost 6 bases; unmatched junction nucleotides: 9. This CDR3 contains 14 residues. The germline V gene has CDR1 MDHEN and CDR2 SYDVKM. CDR3 bases: TGTGCCAGCAGCCCCGGACTAGCTATACAGACCCAGTACTTC. Its translation: CASSPGLAIQTQYF.

The rearrangement uses TRBV5-1 and TRBJ2-5; D is undetermined. The ends were cut back, 2 bases at V and 1 base at J, with 9 bases in the middle. The length of the CDR3 is 14 residues. Per germline, CDR1 SGHRS and CDR2 YFSETQ. CDR3 DNA: TGCGCCAGCAGCTTCGGACGAGTCCAAGAGACCCAGTACTTC. Its protein is CASSFGRVQETQYF. The full variable domain, completed using reference TRBV5-1 and TRBJ2-5, is KAGVTQTPRYLIKTRGQQVTLSCSPISGHRSVSWYQQTPGQGLQFLFEYFSETQRNKGNFPGRFSGRQFSNSRSEMNVSTLELGDSALYLCASSFGRVQETQYFGPGTRLLVL.

This clonotype was seen at least ten times. V is TRBV20-1 and J is TRBJ2-1; 8 nucleotides align to TRBD2. V lost 3 bases to trimming and J lost 8 bases; unmatched junction nucleotides: 12. CDR3 length: 15 amino acids. Germline CDR1 and CDR2: DFQATT and SNEGSKA (reference sequence). The CDR3 loop is CSARRERETGHEQFF. CDR3 sequence (DNA): TGCAGTGCTAGGAGGGAGCGGGAGACGGGACATGAGCAGTTCTTC.

This clonotype was seen only a few times. The CDR3 coding sequence is TGTGCCAGCAGCCCCGTTGCGACTTCTAGCACAGATACGCAGTATTTT. Protein: CASSPVATSSTDTQYF. The chain joins TRBV7-2 to TRBJ2-3; unclear D gene. This CDR3 contains 16 residues. Germline-derived CDR1 and CDR2 are SGHTA and FQGNSA. V was cut by 5 bases and J by 0 bases, with 15 bases left in between.

This chain links TRBV20-1 with TRBJ2-7; D is unresolved. Germline CDR1 DFQATT, CDR2 SNEGSKA (reference sequence). The CDR3 is 14 amino acids. With 4 bases removed from V and 2 bases from J, the gap between germline ends came to 15 bases. CDR3 bases: TGCAGTGCTACTGCGGCCCGAGATACCTACGAGCAGTACTTC. The encoded protein is CSATAARDTYEQYF.

This clonotype was observed at least ten times. This chain uses TRBV5-1 with TRBJ2-7; D is undetermined. Looked up from germline, CDR1 is SGHRS and CDR2 is YFSETQ. Trimming took off 0 bases at V and 3 bases at J, with 10 bases between the two ends. This CDR3 contains 14 residues. CDR3 protein: CASSLESSYYEQYF. CDR3 bases: TGCGCCAGCAGCTTGGAGAGCTCCTACTACGAGCAGTACTTC.

This clonotype was counted many times. This sequence joins TRBV5-5 and TRBJ2-1, with D unresolved. Trimming took 2 bases from V and 8 from J, leaving 8 bases between them. From germline, CDR1 is SGHKS and CDR2 YYEKEE (reference sequence). The CDR3 covers 12 residues. This CDR3 reads CASSFERYEQFF. CDR3 bases: TGTGCCAGCAGCTTTGAAAGATATGAGCAGTTCTTC.

Comments on this clonotype: This clone may be a read error of a much larger clone one base away. The chain links TRBV29-1 to TRBJ1-1; possible D gene TRBD1, 5 bases. The CDR3 covers 17 residues. Trimming stripped 5 bases from V and 4 bases from J, with 26 bases between. From germline, CDR1 is SQVTM and CDR2 ANQGSEA. CDR3 in amino acids: CSVNWGWRWRKGTEAFF. CDR3 nucleotides: TGCAGCGTTAATTGGGGGTGGAGATGGAGGAAAGGCACTGAAGCTTTCTTT.

Ten or more counts support this clonotype. The rearrangement links TRBV12-3 or TRBV12-4 to TRBJ1-5, with D unclear. Deletions cut 5 bases from V and 1 base from J, with 9 bases between. This CDR3 spans 14 amino acids. The CDR3 sequence: CASSAEGSNQPQHF. In nucleotides, the CDR3 is TGTGCCAGCAGTGCAGAGGGAAGCAATCAGCCCCAGCATTTT.

The J gene is TRBJ1-6, the V gene TRBV7-8, with TRBD1 as a possible D gene (6 bases). V lost 1 base, J lost 10 bases, and 14 bases lay in between. This CDR3 has 15 amino acids. Looked up from germline, CDR1 is SGHVS and CDR2 is FQNEAQ. The CDR3 DNA is TGTGCCAGCAGCTTAGACCCAGGGGAATGGTCACCCCTCCACTTT. This codes for CASSLDPGEWSPLHF.

A few counts support this clonotype. The chain couples TRBV24-1 to TRBJ2-2, with D perhaps matching TRBD1 (6 bases). The CDR3 loop spans 17 amino acids. The germline V gene encodes CDR1 KGHDR and CDR2 SFDVKD. The V gene lost 4 bases and the J gene lost 2 bases, with 16 bases spanning the gap. This CDR3 reads CATSDLATGRNTGELFF. CDR3 DNA: TGTGCCACCAGTGACCTTGCGACAGGACGTAACACCGGGGAGCTGTTTTTT.

The V and J genes are TRBV6-4 and TRBJ2-2, with TRBD2 matching over 11 bases. This CDR3 contains 16 residues. The junction had 6 bases not matched to a gene; V was cut back by 5 bases and J by 4 bases. Germline V gives CDR1 MRHNA, CDR2 SNTAGT. The CDR3 loop reads CASSSTSGSATGELFF. CDR3 nucleotides: TGTGCCAGCAGTTCAACTAGCGGGAGTGCCACCGGGGAGCTGTTTTTT.

The CDR3 bases are TGTGCCAGCAGCCGGGCAGGGACGACCGATTCACCCCTCCACTTT. This gives the protein CASSRAGTTDSPLHF. V is TRBV7-2 and J is TRBJ1-6, with D possibly matching TRBD1 (5 bases). V lost 5 bases and J lost 8, with 16 bases in between. Germline CDR1 reads SGHTA; CDR2 reads FQGNSA. The CDR3 length is 15 residues.

This clonotype was seen more than once but under ten times. The chain couples TRBV18 to TRBJ2-1; the match to TRBD1 covers 8 bases. Germline loops: CDR1 KGHSH, CDR2 LQKENI. V shed 4 bases, J shed 4 bases, and the junction held 15 bases outside the gene matches. This CDR3 has 18 amino acids. The CDR3 loop reads CASSRSGGATGIYNEQFF. In DNA form, the CDR3 reads TGTGCCAGCTCACGCTCAGGGGGCGCCACGGGAATTTACAATGAGCAGTTCTTC.

Many counts were recorded for this clonotype. The CDR3 nucleotides read TGTGCCAGCAGCAGCCCACAGGGAAGGGGCTACAATGAGCAGTTCTTC. It encodes CASSSPQGRGYNEQFF. The chain has TRBV28 and TRBJ2-1; TRBD1 is a possible D gene (6 bases). Germline CDR1 and CDR2: MDHEN and SYDVKM. V was cut by 6 bases and J by 3 bases, with 18 bases left in between. The CDR3 runs to 16 residues.

This clonotype has just a few counts. The chain has TRBV20-1 and TRBJ2-7, with 13 bases identical to TRBD2. Losses at the gene ends were 0 bases for V and 2 bases for J; bases not matched to a gene: 1. Germline assignment: CDR1 DFQATT and CDR2 SNEGSKA (reference sequence). The CDR3 covers 15 residues. The CDR3 bases are TGCAGTGCTAGAGATGGGACTAGCGGGACCTACGAGCAGTACTTC. This sequence encodes CSARDGTSGTYEQYF.

V gene TRBV20-1 combines with J gene TRBJ2-1; 9 nucleotides line up with TRBD2. Trimming removed 3 bases from V and 7 bases from J; junction bases left unmatched: 4. The CDR3 consists of 13 residues. Germline CDR1 and CDR2: DFQATT and SNEGSKA (reference sequence). The CDR3 DNA reads TGCAGTGCTAGGAGGCTAGCGGGAAATGAGCAGTTCTTC. As protein: CSARRLAGNEQFF.

V is TRBV11-2 and J is TRBJ2-7; D is uncertain. The CDR3 length is 12 residues. In germline, CDR1 is SGHAT, CDR2 FQNNGV. Trimming removed 4 bases from V and 6 bases from J, with 10 bases in between. CDR3 bases: TGTGCCAGCAGCTGGAGACGGAGCGAGCAGTACTTC. Translated: CASSWRRSEQYF.

The table lists this clonotype with many counts. The gene calls are TRBV5-1 and TRBJ2-2; possibly TRBD2 for D (6 bases). The germline V and J ends were trimmed by 4 bases and 3 bases, with 16 bases remaining between them. Germline CDR1 SGHRS, CDR2 YFSETQ. This CDR3 spans 16 amino acids. The CDR3 loop reads CASSLEAGRDTGELFF. CDR3 in DNA: TGCGCCAGCAGCCTAGAAGCGGGCCGGGACACCGGGGAGCTGTTTTTT.

Only a few counts were recorded for this clonotype. This chain joins TRBV29-1 and TRBJ2-1, with D possibly being TRBD2 (5 bases). V was shortened by 4 bases and J by 12 bases, with 22 bases between the two germline ends. This CDR3 has 14 amino acids. The germline V gene encodes CDR1 SQVTM and CDR2 ANQGSEA. The CDR3 sequence is CSVGGPGRQGGQFF. The CDR3 coding sequence is TGCAGCGTTGGTGGCCCCGGTCGGCAAGGAGGGCAGTTCTTC.

This clonotype was seen at least ten times. The chain employs TRBV9 and TRBJ2-3, with D perhaps given as TRBD1 or TRBD2 (6 bases each). From germline, CDR1 is SGDLS and CDR2 YYNGEE. The CDR3 runs to 16 residues. Trimming took 0 bases from V and 4 from J, leaving 15 bases between them. CDR3 DNA: TGTGCCAGCAGCGTAGAGGGGGGTTTTCCGGCAGATACGCAGTATTTT. It encodes CASSVEGGFPADTQYF.

The table lists this clonotype with a few counts. This chain joins TRBV12-5 and TRBJ2-1; 7 nucleotides line up with TRBD1. The germline gives CDR1 LGHNT, CDR2 FRNRAP. The CDR3 is 15 residues long. The J segment lost 3 bases and the V segment lost 7 bases, leaving 9 bases of the junction unmatched. Written as DNA, the CDR3 is TGTGCTAGTGCCGTCGGGACAGAGTTCTACAATGAGCAGTTCTTC. It is translated as CASAVGTEFYNEQFF.

Many counts were recorded for this clonotype. The V gene is TRBV20-1, the J gene TRBJ2-1; 11 bases agree with TRBD2. Germline trimming cut 2 bases from V and 9 bases from J; bases unmatched to any gene: 9. CDR3 length equals 15 residues. Germline CDR1 and CDR2: DFQATT and SNEGSKA (reference sequence). In nucleotides, the CDR3 is TGCAGTGCTAGACCACTAGCGGGAGTCCTTATTGAGCAGTTCTTC. Translating it yields CSARPLAGVLIEQFF.